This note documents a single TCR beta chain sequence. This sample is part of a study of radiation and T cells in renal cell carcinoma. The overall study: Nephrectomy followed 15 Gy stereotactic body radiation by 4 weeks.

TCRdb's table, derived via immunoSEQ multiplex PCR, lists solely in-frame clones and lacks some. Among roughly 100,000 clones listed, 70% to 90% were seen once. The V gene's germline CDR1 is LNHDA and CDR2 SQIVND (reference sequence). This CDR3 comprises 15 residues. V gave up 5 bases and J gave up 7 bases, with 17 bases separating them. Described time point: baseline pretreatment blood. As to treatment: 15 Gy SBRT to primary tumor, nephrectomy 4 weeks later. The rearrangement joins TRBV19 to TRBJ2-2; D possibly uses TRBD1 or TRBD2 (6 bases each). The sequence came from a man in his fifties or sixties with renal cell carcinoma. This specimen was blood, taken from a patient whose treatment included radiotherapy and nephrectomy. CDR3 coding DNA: TGTGCCAGTAGTCGCGTGTCGGGGGCGATCGGGGAGCTGTTTTTT. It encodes CASSRVSGAIGELFF. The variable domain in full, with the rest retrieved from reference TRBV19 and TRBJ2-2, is DGGITQSPKYLFRKEGQNVTLSCEQNLNHDAMYWYRQDPGQGLRLIYYSQIVNDFQKGDIAEGYSVSREKKESFPLTVTSAQKNPTAFYLCASSRVSGAIGELFFGEGSRLTVL.